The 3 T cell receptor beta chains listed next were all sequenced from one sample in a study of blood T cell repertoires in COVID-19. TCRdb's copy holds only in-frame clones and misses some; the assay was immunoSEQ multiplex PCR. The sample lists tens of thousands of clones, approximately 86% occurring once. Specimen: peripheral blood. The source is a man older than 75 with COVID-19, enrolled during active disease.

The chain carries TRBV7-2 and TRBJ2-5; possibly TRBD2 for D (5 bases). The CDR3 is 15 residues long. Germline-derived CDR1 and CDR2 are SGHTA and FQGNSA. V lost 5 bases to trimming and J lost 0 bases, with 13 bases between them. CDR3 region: CASSHGPGYQETQYF. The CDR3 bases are TGTGCCAGCAGCCACGGACCGGGGTACCAAGAGACCCAGTACTTC.

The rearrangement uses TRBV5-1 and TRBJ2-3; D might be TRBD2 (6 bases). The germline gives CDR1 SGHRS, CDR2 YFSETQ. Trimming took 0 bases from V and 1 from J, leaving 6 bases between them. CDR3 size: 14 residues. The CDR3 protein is CASSLERGTDTQYF. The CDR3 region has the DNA TGCGCCAGCAGCTTGGAGCGGGGCACAGATACGCAGTATTTT.

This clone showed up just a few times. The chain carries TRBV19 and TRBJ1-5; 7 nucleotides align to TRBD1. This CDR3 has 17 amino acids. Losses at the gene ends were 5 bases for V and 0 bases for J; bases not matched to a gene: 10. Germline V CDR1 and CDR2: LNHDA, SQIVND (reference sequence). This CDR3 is CASSLRDSYYSNQPQHF. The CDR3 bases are TGTGCCAGTAGTCTCCGGGACAGTTATTATAGCAATCAGCCCCAGCATTTT.